A selection of T cell receptor beta chains follows, all from one sample in a study of identical twins. TCRdb re-called the 5' RACE reads through MiXCR, storing one row per CDR3 protein. The table records about 520,000 distinct CDR3 sequences, roughly a fifth of them present only once. The sample was also reused in another study, on T cells expressing NK-cell markers.

The sequencing input was CD4+ T cells sorted from blood. The receptor set was obtained from a woman under 30 in good health. The CDR3 runs from the conserved cysteine through the conserved F or W. The D gene is left open where the match is weak. Some rows have no size entry. The others give once, few or many, or a class for an expanded clone.

TRBV5-1	TRBJ1-1	14	.	few	CASNLGRVRTEAFF	TGCGCCAGCAACTTGGGCAGGGTGAGAACTGAAGCTTTCTTT
TRBV10-1	TRBJ2-2	14	.	few	CASSRAGRTGELFF	TGCGCCAGCAGTCGGGCTGGGCGGACCGGGGAGCTGTTTTTT
TRBV27	TRBJ1-4	14	.	few	CASSPQTSGEKLFF	TGTGCCAGCAGTCCACAGACAAGCGGTGAAAAACTGTTTTTT
TRBV7-2	TRBJ2-6	17	.	.	CASSVGSGRTGANVLTF	TGTGCCAGCAGCGTAGGGTCAGGGAGGACTGGGGCCAACGTCCTGACTTTC
TRBV7-9	TRBJ1-6	14	.	few	CASSTPLKGSPLHF	TGTGCCAGCAGCACCCCGCTCAAAGGTTCACCCCTCCACTTT
TRBV5-6	TRBJ2-1	14	.	.	CASSLGRVYNEQFF	TGTGCCAGCAGCTTGGGCAGAGTTTACAATGAGCAGTTCTTC
TRBV5-1	TRBJ2-5	14	TRBD1	.	CASSLRQGEETQYF	TGCGCCAGCAGCCTTCGACAGGGGGAAGAGACCCAGTACTTC
TRBV20-1	TRBJ1-4	13	TRBD1	few	CSAWPGQTEKLFF	TGCAGTGCTTGGCCGGGACAGACCGAAAAACTGTTTTTT
TRBV12-3/TRBV12-4	TRBJ2-6	14	.	few	CASSLWGGANVLTF	TGTGCCAGCAGTTTGTGGGGTGGGGCCAACGTCCTGACTTTC
TRBV9	TRBJ2-3	16	TRBD2	few	CASSVSGLVMADTQYF	TGTGCCAGCAGCGTTTCTGGACTAGTCATGGCAGATACGCAGTATTTT
TRBV29-1	TRBJ2-3	14	.	.	CSVVSGFVTDTQYF	TGCAGCGTGGTATCAGGGTTCGTAACAGATACGCAGTATTTT
TRBV29-1	TRBJ2-1	12	.	few	CSVDSGNNEQFF	TGCAGCGTTGATTCTGGGAATAATGAGCAGTTCTTC
TRBV7-9	TRBJ1-1	14	TRBD1	.	CASSNQGAGTEAFF	TGTGCCAGCAGCAACCAGGGGGCCGGCACTGAAGCTTTCTTT
TRBV29-1	TRBJ2-1	14	TRBD2	.	CSVRTSGSNDEQFF	TGCAGCGTACGGACTAGCGGGAGCAATGATGAGCAGTTCTTC
TRBV10-3	TRBJ1-6	16	TRBD1	.	CAISDTGTGGDSPLHF	TGTGCCATCAGCGATACCGGGACAGGGGGCGATTCACCCCTCCACTTT
TRBV7-3	TRBJ2-1	16	TRBD2	few	CASSPEGASGGGEQFF	TGTGCCAGCAGCCCCGAGGGGGCTAGCGGGGGGGGTGAGCAGTTCTTC
TRBV20-1	TRBJ1-5	14	.	many	CSATSGQINQPQHF	TGCAGTGCTACTTCGGGACAAATCAATCAGCCCCAGCATTTT
TRBV10-1	TRBJ2-5	13	.	few	CASSEGGGETQYF	TGCGCCAGCAGTGAAGGGGGAGGAGAGACCCAGTACTTC
TRBV20-1	TRBJ2-7	13	.	few	CSASGGRSYEQYF	TGCAGTGCTTCGGGGGGCCGCTCCTACGAGCAGTACTTC
TRBV20-1	TRBJ2-3	13	.	many	CLTAGSGTDTQYF	TGCTTGACCGCCGGGTCGGGCACAGATACGCAGTATTTT
TRBV10-3	TRBJ1-2	13	TRBD1	few	CAISRDRNYGYTF	TGTGCCATCAGCCGGGACAGAAACTATGGCTACACCTTC
TRBV20-1	TRBJ1-5	15	.	.	CSASGGVRRNQPQHF	TGCAGTGCTAGTGGGGGAGTGAGGCGCAATCAGCCCCAGCATTTT
TRBV5-6	TRBJ2-5	13	TRBD1	.	CASSKQGSQTQYF	TGTGCCAGCAGCAAACAGGGGAGCCAGACCCAGTACTTC
TRBV15	TRBJ2-3	13	.	.	CATSTLLADTQYF	TGTGCCACCAGCACCCTTCTAGCAGATACGCAGTATTTT
TRBV12-3/TRBV12-4	TRBJ2-2	15	.	.	CASRPGNRRAGELFF	TGTGCCAGCAGACCGGGAAACCGGCGGGCCGGGGAGCTGTTTTTT
TRBV7-9	TRBJ2-3	15	TRBD2	.	CASSRTSGFTGTQYF	TGTGCCAGCAGCCGGACTAGCGGCTTCACAGGTACGCAGTATTTT
TRBV20-1	TRBJ2-7	14	.	.	CSAKSSRPSYEQYF	TGCAGTGCCAAGTCCTCCCGCCCTTCCTACGAGCAGTACTTC
TRBV20-1	TRBJ2-3	14	TRBD2	many	CSARLAGGADTQYF	TGCAGTGCTAGACTAGCGGGAGGGGCAGATACGCAGTATTTT
TRBV5-1	TRBJ1-1	14	.	.	CASSPNALGAEAFF	TGCGCCAGCAGCCCCAATGCCCTGGGCGCTGAAGCTTTCTTT
TRBV29-1	TRBJ1-1	13	.	.	CSVEPQINTEAFF	TGCAGCGTTGAACCCCAGATCAACACTGAAGCTTTCTTT
TRBV20-1	TRBJ2-5	15	TRBD1	.	CSAHRDRVNKETQYF	TGCAGTGCTCACCGGGACAGGGTGAACAAAGAGACCCAGTACTTC
TRBV7-9	TRBJ2-2	16	.	few	CASSLWGSSNTGELFF	TGTGCCAGCAGCCTTTGGGGGAGTTCGAACACCGGGGAGCTGTTTTTT
TRBV10-3	TRBJ2-3	16	TRBD1	.	CAIRATDRGGTDTQYF	TGTGCCATCAGGGCAACCGACAGGGGTGGCACAGATACGCAGTATTTT
TRBV6-5	TRBJ2-5	18	TRBD2	.	CASSYNFWSAGVEETQYF	TGTGCCAGCAGTTACAACTTTTGGTCAGCGGGAGTGGAGGAGACCCAGTACTTC
TRBV4-3	TRBJ2-3	14	.	.	CASSREGPTDTQYF	TGCGCCAGCAGCCGCGAAGGGCCAACAGATACGCAGTATTTT
TRBV6-5	TRBJ2-1	16	TRBD1	few	CASSYSTGTGGRPEFF	TGTGCCAGCAGTTACTCTACGGGGACAGGGGGCCGACCGGAGTTCTTC
TRBV12-3/TRBV12-4	TRBJ1-3	16	.	.	CASTEQAHGSGNTIYF	TGTGCCAGCACCGAACAGGCTCACGGCTCTGGAAACACCATATATTTT
TRBV15	TRBJ2-1	16	.	few	CATSRETRSSYNEQFF	TGTGCCACCAGCAGAGAAACTCGGAGTTCCTACAATGAGCAGTTCTTC
TRBV5-6	TRBJ1-1	16	.	.	CASSADPMVILAEAFF	TGTGCCAGCAGCGCGGATCCTATGGTGATACTAGCTGAAGCTTTCTTT
TRBV12-3/TRBV12-4	TRBJ1-2	15	.	few	CASSYRNKARYGYTF	TGTGCCAGCAGTTACAGGAATAAGGCTCGGTATGGCTACACCTTC
TRBV15	TRBJ2-1	11	.	few	CATSLENEQFF	TGTGCCACCAGCCTGGAGAATGAGCAGTTCTTC
TRBV4-1	TRBJ1-3	17	.	.	CASSQELGTISGNTIYF	TGCGCCAGCAGCCAAGAGTTAGGCACCATCTCTGGAAACACCATATATTTT
TRBV6-1	TRBJ1-1	14	TRBD1	.	CASRQHRGLAEAFF	TGTGCCAGCAGGCAGCACAGGGGGTTGGCTGAAGCTTTCTTT
TRBV20-1	TRBJ2-5	15	.	.	CSALLGGALEETQYF	TGCAGTGCTCTGCTTGGGGGTGCATTAGAAGAGACCCAGTACTTC
TRBV7-6	TRBJ2-1	16	.	.	CASSLVPGHTYNEQFF	TGTGCCAGCAGCTTAGTTCCGGGACACACCTACAATGAGCAGTTCTTC
TRBV19	TRBJ2-3	17	TRBD2	.	CASRKSSGRALTDTQYF	TGTGCCAGTAGGAAATCTAGCGGGAGGGCCCTGACAGATACGCAGTATTTT
TRBV7-2	TRBJ1-1	11	.	.	CASSFLSEAFF	TGTGCCAGCAGCTTTCTTTCTGAAGCTTTCTTT
TRBV5-1	TRBJ2-3	15	.	few	CASSLIWSGYNTQYF	TGCGCCAGCAGCTTGATTTGGTCGGGATACAATACGCAGTATTTT
TRBV6-5	TRBJ1-1	15	.	few	CASSYSVKLNTEAFF	TGTGCCAGCAGTTACTCGGTCAAACTAAACACTGAAGCTTTCTTT
TRBV18	TRBJ2-3	12	.	many	CASSPVGDTQYF	TGTGCCAGCTCACCAGTGGGGGATACGCAGTATTTT
TRBV7-2	TRBJ2-1	12	.	.	CASSSFMGEQFF	TGTGCCAGCAGCTCCTTCATGGGCGAGCAGTTCTTC
TRBV12-3/TRBV12-4	TRBJ2-1	14	TRBD1	many	CASSHRQGWSEQFF	TGTGCCAGCAGTCATCGACAGGGCTGGAGTGAGCAGTTCTTC
TRBV20-1	TRBJ1-2	13	TRBD1	many	CSALDRGNYGYTF	TGCAGTGCCTTGGACAGGGGGAACTATGGCTACACCTTC
TRBV10-3	TRBJ1-1	12	.	.	CAIGGRDTEAFF	TGTGCCATCGGAGGACGGGACACTGAAGCTTTCTTT
TRBV27	TRBJ2-5	15	TRBD1	.	CASSPRDRERGTQYF	TGTGCCAGCAGTCCCCGGGACAGGGAGAGGGGGACCCAGTACTTC